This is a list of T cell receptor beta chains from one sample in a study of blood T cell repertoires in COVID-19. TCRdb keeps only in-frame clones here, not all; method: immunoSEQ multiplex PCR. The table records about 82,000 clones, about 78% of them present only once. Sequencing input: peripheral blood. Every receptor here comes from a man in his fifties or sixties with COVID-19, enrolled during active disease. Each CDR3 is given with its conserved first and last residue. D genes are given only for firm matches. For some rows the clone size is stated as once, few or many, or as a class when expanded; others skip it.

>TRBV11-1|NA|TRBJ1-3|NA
CASSPPGATGNTIYF
TGTGCCAGCAGCCCCCCGGGAGCGACTGGAAACACCATATATTTT
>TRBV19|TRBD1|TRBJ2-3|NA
CASSAGQGVSTDTQYF
TGTGCCAGTAGTGCGGGACAGGGGGTTAGCACAGATACGCAGTATTTT
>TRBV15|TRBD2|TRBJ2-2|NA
CATSRDPGLGLASHTGELFF
TGTGCCACCAGCAGAGATCCGGGGTTAGGACTAGCGTCACACACCGGGGAGCTGTTTTTT
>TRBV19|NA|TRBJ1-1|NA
CASTHNGDTEAFF
TGTGCCAGTACCCATAATGGAGACACTGAAGCTTTCTTT
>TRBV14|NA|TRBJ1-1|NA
CASSQVGRGGVSEAFF
TGTGCCAGCAGCCAAGTGGGGCGGGGAGGAGTTTCTGAAGCTTTCTTT
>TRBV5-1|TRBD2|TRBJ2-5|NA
CASSLMGPLTSGRAGRETQYF
TGCGCCAGCAGCTTAATGGGACCGCTTACTAGCGGGAGGGCCGGTCGTGAGACCCAGTACTTC
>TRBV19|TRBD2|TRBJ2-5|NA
CASSIGPGRRETQYF
TGTGCCAGTAGTATAGGCCCCGGGAGGAGGGAGACCCAGTACTTC
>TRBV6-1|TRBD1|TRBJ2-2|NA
CASSDARGTGGANTGELFF
TGTGCCAGCAGTGATGCTAGGGGGACAGGGGGGGCGAACACCGGGGAGCTGTTTTTT
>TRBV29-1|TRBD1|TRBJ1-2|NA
CSVKDREVFNGYTF
TGCAGCGTAAAAGACAGGGAAGTTTTCAATGGCTACACCTTC
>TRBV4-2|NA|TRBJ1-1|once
CASSQDGRVTEAFF
TGTGCCAGCAGCCAAGATGGCAGGGTCACTGAAGCTTTCTTT
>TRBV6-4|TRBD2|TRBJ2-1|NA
CASSDQAGGNNEQFF
TGTGCCAGCAGTGACCAAGCGGGAGGAAACAATGAGCAGTTCTTC
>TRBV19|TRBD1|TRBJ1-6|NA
CASTDGQGVYSPLHF
TGTGCCAGTACCGATGGGCAGGGGGTTTACTCACCCCTCCACTTT
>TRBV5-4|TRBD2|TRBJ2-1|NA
CASSAVRLAGSNEQFF
TGTGCCAGCAGCGCGGTTAGACTAGCGGGAAGCAATGAGCAGTTCTTC
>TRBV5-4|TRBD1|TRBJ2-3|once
CASSSSQGPDTQYF
TGTGCCAGCAGCTCGTCACAGGGGCCAGATACGCAGTATTTT
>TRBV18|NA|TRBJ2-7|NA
CASSQPGLGPREQYF
TGTGCCAGCTCACAGCCGGGACTTGGGCCTCGGGAGCAGTACTTC
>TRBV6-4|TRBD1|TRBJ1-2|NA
CASSDRNRGDGYTF
TGTGCCAGCAGTGACCGTAACAGGGGGGATGGCTACACCTTC
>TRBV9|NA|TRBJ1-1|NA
CASSGSRGMITEAFF
TGTGCCAGCAGCGGGTCTCGGGGGATGATAACTGAAGCTTTCTTT
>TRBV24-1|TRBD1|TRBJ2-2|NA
CATSDNGQGATGELFF
TGTGCCACCAGTGACAACGGACAGGGGGCCACCGGGGAGCTGTTTTTT
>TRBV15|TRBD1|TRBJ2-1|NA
CATSDRGWETTSYNEQFF
TGTGCCACCAGCGACAGGGGGTGGGAAACCACCTCCTACAATGAGCAGTTCTTC
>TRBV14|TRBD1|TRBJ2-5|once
CASSQSRDRVSETQYF
TGTGCCAGCAGCCAGAGCCGGGACAGGGTGTCTGAGACCCAGTACTTC
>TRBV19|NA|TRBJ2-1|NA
CASIAPGVRNGNEQFF
TGTGCCAGTATCGCCCCAGGGGTCAGAAATGGAAATGAGCAGTTCTTC
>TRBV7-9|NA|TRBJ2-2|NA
CASIRGGTGELFF
TGTGCCAGCATCCGAGGGGGCACCGGGGAGCTGTTTTTT
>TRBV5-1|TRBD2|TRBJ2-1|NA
CASSLGQRGYREYNEQFF
TGCGCCAGCAGCTTGGGCCAGCGGGGGTACCGGGAGTACAATGAGCAGTTCTTC
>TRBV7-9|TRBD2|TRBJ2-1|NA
CASSLGLAGVGEQFF
TGTGCCAGCAGCCTGGGACTAGCGGGGGTGGGTGAGCAGTTCTTC
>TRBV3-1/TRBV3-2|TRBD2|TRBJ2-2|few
CASSQVRLAITGELFF
TGTGCCAGCAGCCAAGTGAGACTAGCGATCACCGGGGAGCTGTTTTTT
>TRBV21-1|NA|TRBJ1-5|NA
CASSNQGQPQHF
TGTGCCAGCAGCAATCAGGGACAGCCCCAGCATTTT
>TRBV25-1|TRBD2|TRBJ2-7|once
CASTQGLAGVKEQYF
TGTGCCAGCACCCAGGGACTAGCGGGAGTGAAGGAGCAGTACTTC